The 26 T cell receptor beta chains below all came from one sample that was sequenced in a study of tumor-infiltrating lymphocytes in primary liver carcinoma. From approximately 20-30 mg of unsorted bulk tissue, DNA and RNA were co-extracted together. Priming with a constant-region primer yielded TCR beta cDNA from about 480 ng total RNA. Libraries of TCR beta came from three nested multiplex PCR rounds with slightly modified ARM-PCR. TRBV1-TRBV30 forward primers paired with a C-beta reverse primer were used in the first two PCR rounds, which ran around 10 cycles each. TCRdb re-analysed the multiplex PCR reads in MiXCR, keeping a single row per CDR3 protein. Of 20,000 to 30,000 distinct CDR3 sequences in the sample, 77% are singletons; the top ten hold less than 35%. Sequenced: liver tumor tissue from sampling region 5. Subset in this sample: tumor region T5, tumor centre. These receptors all come from a woman aged 25 to 39 with primary liver carcinoma and hepatitis B virus infection.

Concerning this clonotype itself: The junction departs from germline at one end; a sequencing error may be responsible. The gene calls are TRBV7-8 and TRBJ1-2, with D maybe TRBD1 (6 bases). This CDR3 spans 12 amino acids. The V gene's germline CDR1 is SGHVS and CDR2 FQNEAQ. The CDR3 DNA is TGCGTCACCCCGGGACACTTTAATGACTACACCTTC. It codes for CVTPGHFNDYTF. Full variable domain (missing parts from reference TRBV7-8 and TRBJ1-2): GAGVSQSPRYKVAKRGQDVALRCDPISGHVSLFWYQQALGQGPEFLTYFQNEAQLDKSGLPSDRFFAERPEGSVSTLKIQRTQQEDSAVYLCVTPGHFNDYTFGSGTRLTVV.

The sample holds many counts of this clonotype. A junction boundary mismatches the germline segment, possibly from a read error. This sequence joins TRBV14 and TRBJ2-7; weak D call: TRBD2 (5 bases). CDR3 size: 13 residues. Germline CDR1 SGHDN, CDR2 FVKESK. CDR3 DNA: TGTGCCAGCAGCCAAATACTAGGGTACGAGCAGCACTTC. It specifies CASSQILGYEQHF.

This clonotype occurred a few times. One base away lies a much larger clone, so this may be a sequencing read error. This chain connects TRBV10-3 to TRBJ2-7, with TRBD1 matching over 10 bases. There are 17 residues in the CDR3. Germline CDR1 ENHRY, CDR2 SYGVKD. V gave up 4 bases and J gave up 6 bases; unmatched junction bases: 15. DNA of the CDR3: TGTGCCATCAGTGCCCTTCCCCTGGGACAGGGGTTTGGCGAGCAGTACTTC. Residues: CAISALPLGQGFGEQYF.

Points on this clonotype: At one boundary the junction diverges from the germline segment, which might be a read error. This chain links TRBV4-3 with TRBJ2-7, with D perhaps matching TRBD1 or TRBD2 (6 bases each). This CDR3 region has 18 residues. Germline V gene lookup returns CDR1 LGHNA and CDR2 YSLEER. CDR3 in amino acids: CVSSQDVTGAHINYEQYF. CDR3 nucleotide sequence: TGCGTCAGCAGCCAAGATGTGACGGGGGCTCACATTAACTACGAGCAGTACTTC.

This clonotype came up a few times. A junction end diverges from the germline sequence, so it may reflect a read error. The CDR3 sequence: CVSSFRGQGNHEQYF. The CDR3 region has the DNA TGTGTCAGCAGTTTTCGGGGGCAGGGTAACCACGAGCAGTACTTC. The rearrangement uses TRBV12-3 or TRBV12-4 and TRBJ2-7; the D call may be TRBD1 or TRBD2 (6 bases each). There are 15 residues in the CDR3.

This clonotype was observed a handful of times. DNA for the CDR3: TGTGCCAGCAGTCCGGGGGGGGGAGGCCTTTATGAGCAGTTCTTC. Amino acid sequence: CASSPGGGGLYEQFF. The rearrangement links TRBV5-4 to TRBJ2-1; TRBD2 matches at 8 bases. The J segment lost 8 bases and the V segment lost 5 bases, leaving 12 bases of the junction unmatched. This CDR3 comprises 15 residues. CDR1 is SGHNT and CDR2 is YYREEE in the germline V gene (reference sequence).

A word on this clonotype: The germline gene is not matched at one end of the junction; a read error may be the cause. V and J are TRBV7-8 and TRBJ2-3, with a tentative D call TRBD2 (8 bases). Germline CDR1 and CDR2: SGHVS and FQNEAQ. CDR3 length equals 19 residues. Here the CDR3 reads CVSNARRGGRGTHTDTQYF. The CDR3 coding sequence is TGTGTCAGCAATGCTCGCCGGGGGGGCAGGGGGACACACACAGATACGCAGTATTTT. Looking up the rest from reference TRBV7-8 and TRBJ2-3 gives the full variable domain: GAGVSQSPRYKVAKRGQDVALRCDPISGHVSLFWYQQALGQGPEFLTYFQNEAQLDKSGLPSDRFFAERPEGSVSTLKIQRTQQEDSAVYLCVSNARRGGRGTHTDTQYFGPGTRLTVL.

As regards this clonotype: Relative to the germline gene, one junction end is altered; a read error may explain this. The chain recombines TRBV7-8 with TRBJ1-5; D remains ambiguous. The CDR3 is 15 amino acids. The germline gives CDR1 SGHVS, CDR2 FQNEAQ. The CDR3 DNA follows: TGCGCCAGCAGCTTAGTGCCGACCAGCAATCAGCCCCAGCATTTT. Translation gives CASSLVPTSNQPQHF.

Comment on this clonotype: Given the absence of the conserved phenylalanine or tryptophan at the CDR3 end, a read error is likely. The chain couples TRBV29-1 to TRBJ2-6, with D possibly matching TRBD1 (5 bases). CDR3 size: 13 residues. Germline CDR1 SQVTM, CDR2 ANQGSEA. In DNA, the CDR3 is TGCAGCGTTATGGTCTCTGGGGCCGACGTCCTGACTCTC. Its translation: CSVMVSGADVLTL.

The chain combines TRBV6-5 with TRBJ1-1; D uncertain. The CDR3 has 13 residues. Looked up from germline, CDR1 is MNHEY and CDR2 is SVGAGI. The CDR3 reads CTSGIGWNTEAFF. CDR3 in DNA: TGTACAAGCGGAATAGGATGGAACACTGAAGCTTTCTTT.

A word on this clonotype: The conserved phenylalanine or tryptophan normally closing the CDR3 is absent here, so this likely arose from a read error. The V and J genes are TRBV11-2 and TRBJ2-7; D perhaps matches TRBD2 (6 bases). Germline values: CDR1 SGHAT, CDR2 FQNNGV. V lost 7 bases and J lost 3, with 16 bases in between. The CDR3 length is 14 residues. In nucleotides, the CDR3 is TGTGCCAGCAATCTCGGCGGGACCCTCTACGAGCAGTACTCC. Protein: CASNLGGTLYEQYS.

With respect to this clonotype: A single base separates this from a much larger clone, so it may be a read error. V is TRBV19 and J is TRBJ2-7; D is ambiguous. V was cut by 6 bases and J by 0 bases, with 9 bases left in between. There are 13 residues in the CDR3. The germline V gene has CDR1 LNHDA and CDR2 SQIVND (reference sequence). The CDR3 DNA reads TGTGCCAGTAGCCTACAAATCTCCTACGAGCAGTACTTC. As protein: CASSLQISYEQYF.

A word on this clonotype: The missing conserved phenylalanine or tryptophan at the end of this CDR3 makes a read error likely. The rearrangement links TRBV30 to TRBJ2-2; D unresolved. The CDR3 sequence is 12 residues long. Germline lookup yields CDR1 GTSNPN and CDR2 SVGIG (reference sequence). CDR3 residues: CVWALYTGELFY. The CDR3 region has the DNA TGTGTCTGGGCCCTTTACACCGGGGAGCTGTTTTAT.

On this clonotype itself: Relative to the germline gene, one junction end is altered; a read error may explain this. The CDR3, as DNA: TGTGTCAGCAGCTTAGAAACGAGGGATCTAAGCGGGCAATACTTC. This sequence encodes CVSSLETRDLSGQYF. The V call is TRBV11-2, the J call TRBJ2-7; tentatively, D is TRBD2 (6 bases). The length of the CDR3 is 15 residues. Looked up from germline, CDR1 is SGHAT and CDR2 is FQNNGV. Together with reference TRBV11-2 and TRBJ2-7, the CDR3 gives the full variable domain: EAGVAQSPRYKIIEKRQSVAFWCNPISGHATLYWYQQILGQGPKLLIQFQNNGVVDDSQLPKDRFSAERLKGVDSTLKIQPAKLEDSAVYLCVSSLETRDLSGQYFGPGTRLTVT.

Comment on this clonotype: As the CDR3 is not closed by the conserved phenylalanine or tryptophan, this likely results from a read error. The chain combines TRBV4-3 with TRBJ2-7; D perhaps matches TRBD1 (5 bases). This CDR3 is built from 15 residues. Between the trimmed V and J ends, which lost 1 base and 3 bases, there was a span of 13 bases. Germline V gives CDR1 LGHNA, CDR2 YSLEER. The DNA of the CDR3 is TGCGCCAGCAGCCAAGGTTTTCCAGGGTACTACGAGCAGTACTTA. It translates to CASSQGFPGYYEQYL.

Turning to this clonotype: A junction end diverges from the germline sequence, so it may reflect a read error. The chain links TRBV7-8 to TRBJ2-7; the D is unclear. The CDR3 consists of 18 residues. Germline V gene lookup returns CDR1 SGHVS and CDR2 FQNEAQ. This chain's CDR3 is CASSSDHGRTMSSHEQYF. The CDR3 region has the DNA TGTGCCAGCAGCTCGGATCACGGTCGTACTATGAGCTCCCACGAGCAGTACTTC.

The V gene is TRBV6-5, the J gene TRBJ2-7, with 9 bases fitting TRBD2. Germline V gives CDR1 MNHEY, CDR2 SVGAGI. After removal of 8 bases from V and 0 bases from J, the junction contained 11 bases not matched to a gene. This CDR3 region has 16 residues. CDR3 sequence (DNA): TGTGCCAGCCGGGATAGCGGGAGTTCCCTCTCCTACGAGCAGTACTTC. Amino acids: CASRDSGSSLSYEQYF.

In the case of this clonotype: A junction end diverges from the germline sequence, so it may reflect a read error. The chain has TRBV28 and TRBJ2-3, with D tentatively TRBD2 (6 bases). This CDR3 comprises 17 residues. Looked up from germline, CDR1 is MDHEN and CDR2 is SYDVKM. CDR3 region: CVSRGRYGTSEADTQYF. CDR3 sequence (DNA): TGTGTCAGCAGAGGACGGTACGGGACTTCCGAGGCAGATACGCAGTATTTT.

With regard to this clonotype: Since no conserved phenylalanine or tryptophan closes the CDR3, a read error is the likely cause. The V gene is TRBV2, the J gene TRBJ2-1, with D maybe TRBD2 (5 bases). This CDR3 has 13 amino acids. The germline CDR1 and CDR2 sequences are SNHLY and FYNNEI. The CDR3 is CASSDVRTYGQFI. As DNA, the CDR3 is TGTGCCAGTAGTGACGTCCGGACTTACGGTCAGTTCATC.

A word on this clonotype: A junction boundary mismatches the germline segment, possibly from a read error. The chain uses TRBV6-1 and TRBJ2-2; D assignment may be TRBD1 or TRBD2 (6 bases each). The CDR3 has 19 residues. In germline, CDR1 is MNHNS, CDR2 SASEGT. The CDR3 protein is CASSETLPGGTANTGELSF. For the CDR3, the DNA is TGTGCCAGCAGTGAAACCCTTCCCGGGGGCACCGCGAACACCGGGGAGCTGTCATTT.

For this clonotype: Given the absence of the conserved phenylalanine or tryptophan at the CDR3 end, a read error is likely. The gene calls are TRBV6-5 and TRBJ1-2; TRBD1 aligns across 8 bases. CDR1 is MNHEY, CDR2 SVGAGI, per germline. CDR3 size: 14 residues. The CDR3, as DNA: TGTGCCGGCAGTCATAACGGACAGGGCAGCGGCTACACCGTC. Its protein product is CAGSHNGQGSGYTV.

This clonotype was observed a few times. One junction end does not reproduce the germline sequence, and a read error may be involved. The chain links TRBV6-1 to TRBJ2-7; no firm D call. From germline, CDR1 is MNHNS and CDR2 SASEGT. This CDR3 comprises 14 residues. The CDR3 spells CAISDSHSGSEQYF. The CDR3 DNA follows: TGTGCCATCAGTGATTCACATTCTGGATCCGAACAGTACTTC.

The chain is built from TRBV12-3 or TRBV12-4 and TRBJ1-3; D gene uncertain. V was trimmed by 11 bases and J by 2 bases, leaving 10 bases between them. The CDR3 consists of 12 residues. The CDR3 sequence is CAGGHPGNTIYF. Written as DNA, the CDR3 is TGTGCCGGCGGGCACCCTGGAAACACCATATATTTT.

As to this clonotype: At one end, the junction sequence differs from germline, possibly due to a read error. This chain connects TRBV28 to TRBJ2-1, with a tentative D call TRBD1 (6 bases). CDR3 length equals 14 residues. The germline CDR1 and CDR2 sequences are MDHEN and SYDVKM. CDR3 protein: CGSRGTGGDNEQFF. DNA for the CDR3: TGTGGCAGCAGGGGCACTGGCGGCGACAATGAGCAGTTCTTC. Together with reference TRBV28 and TRBJ2-1, the CDR3 gives the full variable domain: DVKVTQSSRYLVKRTGEKVFLECVQDMDHENMFWYRQDPGLGLRLIYFSYDVKMKEKGDIPEGYSVSREKKERFSLILESASTNQTSMYLCGSRGTGGDNEQFFGPGTRLTVL.

A word on this clonotype: The junction does not match germline at one end; this may be a read error. V is TRBV7-8 and J is TRBJ2-7; D remains ambiguous. The germline V gene has CDR1 SGHVS and CDR2 FQNEAQ. The CDR3 spans 14 residues. The DNA for the CDR3 is TGTGCCAGCAGCCCGATTCGGAGCTCCTACAAGCAGTACTTC. Protein product: CASSPIRSSYKQYF.

The chain combines TRBV20-1 with TRBJ2-7; 12 bases agree with TRBD2. J gave up 3 bases and V 4 bases, and 4 bases lay outside the gene matches. The CDR3 runs 14 residues. Germline-derived CDR1 and CDR2 are DFQATT and SNEGSKA (reference sequence). This CDR3 reads CSAKTSGRIYEQYF. CDR3 sequence (DNA): TGCAGTGCTAAGACTAGCGGGAGAATCTACGAGCAGTACTTC.